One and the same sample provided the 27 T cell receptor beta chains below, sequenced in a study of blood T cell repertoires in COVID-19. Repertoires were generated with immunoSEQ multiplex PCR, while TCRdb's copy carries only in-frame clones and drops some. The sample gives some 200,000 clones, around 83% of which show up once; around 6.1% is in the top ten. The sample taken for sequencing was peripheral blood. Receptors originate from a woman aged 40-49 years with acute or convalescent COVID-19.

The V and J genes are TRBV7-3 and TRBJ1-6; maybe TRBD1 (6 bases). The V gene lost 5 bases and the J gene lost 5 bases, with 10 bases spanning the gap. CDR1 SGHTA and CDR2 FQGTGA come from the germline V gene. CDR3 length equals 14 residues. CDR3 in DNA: TGTGCCAGCAGCCAGGACAGAAATAATTCACCCCTCCACTTT. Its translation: CASSQDRNNSPLHF.

The DNA of the CDR3 is TGTGCCACCAGCACCTGGGGGGGCGGGGGGCCAGCCAAAAACATTCAGTACTTC. This gives the protein CATSTWGGGGPAKNIQYF. This sequence joins TRBV15 and TRBJ2-4; 8 bases map to TRBD2. This CDR3 contains 18 residues. Per the germline V gene, CDR1 is LNHNV and CDR2 is YYDKDF (reference sequence). The trim removed 4 bases at V and 0 bases at J, leaving 11 bases unmatched.

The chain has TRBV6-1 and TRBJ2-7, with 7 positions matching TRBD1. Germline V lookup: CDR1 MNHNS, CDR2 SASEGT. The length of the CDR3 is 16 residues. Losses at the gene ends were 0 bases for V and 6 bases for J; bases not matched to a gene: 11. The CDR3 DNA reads TGTGCCAGCAGTGAAGCCCGTTGGCAGGGGGAAGGCGAGCAGTACTTC. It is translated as CASSEARWQGEGEQYF.

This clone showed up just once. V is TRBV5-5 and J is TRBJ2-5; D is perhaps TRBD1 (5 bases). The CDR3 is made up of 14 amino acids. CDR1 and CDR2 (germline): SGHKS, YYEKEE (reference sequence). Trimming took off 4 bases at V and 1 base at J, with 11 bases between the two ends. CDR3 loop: CASSLRQFQETQYF. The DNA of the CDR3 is TGTGCCAGCAGCCTCAGACAGTTCCAAGAGACCCAGTACTTC.

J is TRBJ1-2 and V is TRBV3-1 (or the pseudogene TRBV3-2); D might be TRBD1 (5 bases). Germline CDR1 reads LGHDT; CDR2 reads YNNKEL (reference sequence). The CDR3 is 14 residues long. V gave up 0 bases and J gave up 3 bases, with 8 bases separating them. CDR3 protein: CASSQEGRDYGYTF. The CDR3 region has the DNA TGTGCCAGCAGCCAAGAGGGCAGGGACTATGGCTACACCTTC.

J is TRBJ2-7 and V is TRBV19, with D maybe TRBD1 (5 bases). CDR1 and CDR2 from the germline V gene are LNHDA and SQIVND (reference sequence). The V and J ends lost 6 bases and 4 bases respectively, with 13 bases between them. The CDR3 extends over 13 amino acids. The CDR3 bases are TGTGCCAGTAGGGGGCTAGACCAATACGAGCAGTACTTC. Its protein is CASRGLDQYEQYF.

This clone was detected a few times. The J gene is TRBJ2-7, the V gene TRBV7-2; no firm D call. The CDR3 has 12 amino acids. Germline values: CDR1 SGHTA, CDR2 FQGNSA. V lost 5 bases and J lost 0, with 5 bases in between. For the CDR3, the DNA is TGTGCCAGCAGCACATACTCCTACGAGCAGTACTTC. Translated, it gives CASSTYSYEQYF.

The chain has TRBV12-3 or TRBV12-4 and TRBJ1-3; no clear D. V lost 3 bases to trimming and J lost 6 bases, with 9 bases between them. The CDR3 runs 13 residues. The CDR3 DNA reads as TGTGCCAGCAGTTTTCCAGAATTAAACACCATATATTTT. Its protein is CASSFPELNTIYF.

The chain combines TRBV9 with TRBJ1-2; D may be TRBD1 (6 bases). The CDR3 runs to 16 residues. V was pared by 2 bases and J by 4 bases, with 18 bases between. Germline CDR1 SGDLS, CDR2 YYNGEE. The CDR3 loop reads CASSVEERGNLYGYTF. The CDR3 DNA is TGTGCCAGCAGCGTCGAAGAGAGGGGGAATCTCTATGGCTACACCTTC.

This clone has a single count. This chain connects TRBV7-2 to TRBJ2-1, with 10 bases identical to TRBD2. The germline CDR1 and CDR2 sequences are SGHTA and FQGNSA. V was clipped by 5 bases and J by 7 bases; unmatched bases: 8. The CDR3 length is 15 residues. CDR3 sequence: CASSATSGTANEQFF. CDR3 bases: TGTGCCAGCAGCGCCACTAGCGGGACCGCAAATGAGCAGTTCTTC. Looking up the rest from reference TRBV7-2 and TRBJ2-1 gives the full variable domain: GAGVSQSPSNKVTEKGKDVELRCDPISGHTALYWYRQSLGQGLEFLIYFQGNSAPDKSGLPSDRFSAERTGGSVSTLTIQRTQQEDSAVYLCASSATSGTANEQFFGPGTRLTVL.

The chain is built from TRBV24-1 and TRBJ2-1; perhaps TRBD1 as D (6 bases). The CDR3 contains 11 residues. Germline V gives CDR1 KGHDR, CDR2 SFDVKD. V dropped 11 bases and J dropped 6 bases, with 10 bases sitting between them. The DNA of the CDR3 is TGTGCCATAAGCAGGGGCAATGAGCAGTTCTTC. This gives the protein CAISRGNEQFF.

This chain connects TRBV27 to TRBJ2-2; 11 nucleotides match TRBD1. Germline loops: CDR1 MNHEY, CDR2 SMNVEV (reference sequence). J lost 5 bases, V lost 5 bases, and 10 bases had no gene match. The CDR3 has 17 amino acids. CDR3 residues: CASSRNRDRGATGELFF. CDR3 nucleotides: TGTGCCAGCAGTCGCAACCGGGACAGGGGGGCTACCGGGGAGCTGTTTTTT.

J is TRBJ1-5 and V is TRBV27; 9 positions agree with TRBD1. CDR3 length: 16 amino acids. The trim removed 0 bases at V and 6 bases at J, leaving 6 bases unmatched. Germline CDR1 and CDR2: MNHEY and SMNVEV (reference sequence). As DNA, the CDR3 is TGTGCCAGCAGTTTATCGGGACAGGGCCTCGCTCAGCCCCAGCATTTT. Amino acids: CASSLSGQGLAQPQHF.

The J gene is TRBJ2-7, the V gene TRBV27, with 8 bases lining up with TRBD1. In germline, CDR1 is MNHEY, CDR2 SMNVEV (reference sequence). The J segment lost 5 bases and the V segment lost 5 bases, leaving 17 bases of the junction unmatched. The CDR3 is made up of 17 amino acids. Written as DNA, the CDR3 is TGTGCCAGCAGTCATACCTTAGTGGCAGGGGGCAGGGACGAGCAGTACTTC. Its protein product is CASSHTLVAGGRDEQYF.

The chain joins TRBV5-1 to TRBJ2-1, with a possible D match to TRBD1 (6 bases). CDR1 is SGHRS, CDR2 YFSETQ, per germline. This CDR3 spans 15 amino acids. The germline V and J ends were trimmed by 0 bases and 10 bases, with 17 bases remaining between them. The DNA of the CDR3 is TGCGCCAGCAGCTTGGACGGTGGGGGCGGACGCGAGCAGTTCTTC. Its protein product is CASSLDGGGGREQFF. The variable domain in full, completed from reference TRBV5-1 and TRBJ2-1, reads KAGVTQTPRYLIKTRGQQVTLSCSPISGHRSVSWYQQTPGQGLQFLFEYFSETQRNKGNFPGRFSGRQFSNSRSEMNVSTLELGDSALYLCASSLDGGGGREQFFGPGTRLTVL.

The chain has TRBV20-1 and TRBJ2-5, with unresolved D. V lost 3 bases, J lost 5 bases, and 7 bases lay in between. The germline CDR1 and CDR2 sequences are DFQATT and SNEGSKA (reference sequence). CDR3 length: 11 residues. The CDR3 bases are TGCAGTGCTAGTTTTCGGGAGACCCAGTACTTC. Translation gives CSASFRETQYF.

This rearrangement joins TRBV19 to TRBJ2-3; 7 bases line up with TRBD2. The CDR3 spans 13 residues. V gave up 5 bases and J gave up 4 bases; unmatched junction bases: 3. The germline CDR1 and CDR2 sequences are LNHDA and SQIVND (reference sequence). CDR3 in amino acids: CASSWGGPDTQYF. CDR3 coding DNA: TGTGCCAGTAGTTGGGGGGGACCAGATACGCAGTATTTT.

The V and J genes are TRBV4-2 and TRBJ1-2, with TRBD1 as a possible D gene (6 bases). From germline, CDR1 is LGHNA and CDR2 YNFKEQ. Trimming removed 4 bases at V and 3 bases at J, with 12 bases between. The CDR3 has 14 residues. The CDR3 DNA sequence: TGTGCCAGCAGCCCATCCAGGGGACACTATGGCTACACCTTC. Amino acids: CASSPSRGHYGYTF.

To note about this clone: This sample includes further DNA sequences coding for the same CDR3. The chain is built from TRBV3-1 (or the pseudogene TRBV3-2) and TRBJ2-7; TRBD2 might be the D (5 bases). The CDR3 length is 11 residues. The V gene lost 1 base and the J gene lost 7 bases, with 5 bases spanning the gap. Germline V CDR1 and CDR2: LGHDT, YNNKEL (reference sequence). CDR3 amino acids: CASSQAGEQYF. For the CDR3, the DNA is TGTGCCAGCAGCCAAGCGGGAGAGCAGTACTTC.

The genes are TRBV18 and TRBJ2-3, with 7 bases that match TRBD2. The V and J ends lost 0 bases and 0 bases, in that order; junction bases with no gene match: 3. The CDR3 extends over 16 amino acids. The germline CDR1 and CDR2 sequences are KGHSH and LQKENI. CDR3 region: CASSPPASGSTDTQYF. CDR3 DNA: TGTGCCAGCTCACCACCGGCTAGCGGTAGCACAGATACGCAGTATTTT.

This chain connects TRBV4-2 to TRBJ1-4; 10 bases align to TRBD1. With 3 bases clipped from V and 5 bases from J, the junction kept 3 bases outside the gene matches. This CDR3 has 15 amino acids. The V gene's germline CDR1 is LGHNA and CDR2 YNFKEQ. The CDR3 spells CASSHGQGVNEKLFF. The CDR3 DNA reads TGTGCCAGCAGCCATGGACAGGGGGTAAATGAAAAACTGTTTTTT.

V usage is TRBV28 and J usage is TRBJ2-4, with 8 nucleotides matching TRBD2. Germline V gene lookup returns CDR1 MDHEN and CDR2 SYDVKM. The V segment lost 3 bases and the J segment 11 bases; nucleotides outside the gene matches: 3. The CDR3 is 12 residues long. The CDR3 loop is CASSFSGEVQYF. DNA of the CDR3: TGTGCCAGCAGTTTTAGCGGGGAAGTTCAGTACTTC. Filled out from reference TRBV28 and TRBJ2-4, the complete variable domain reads DVKVTQSSRYLVKRTGEKVFLECVQDMDHENMFWYRQDPGLGLRLIYFSYDVKMKEKGDIPEGYSVSREKKERFSLILESASTNQTSMYLCASSFSGEVQYFGAGTRLSVL.

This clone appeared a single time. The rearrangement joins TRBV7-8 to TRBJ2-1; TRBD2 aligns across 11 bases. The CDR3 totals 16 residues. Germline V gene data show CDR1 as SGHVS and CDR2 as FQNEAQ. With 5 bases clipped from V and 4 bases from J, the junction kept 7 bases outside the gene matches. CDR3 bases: TGTGCCAGCAGCCGAGAGACTAGCGGGGTGTACAATGAGCAGTTCTTC. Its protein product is CASSRETSGVYNEQFF.

This chain's CDR3 is CASSEGPPGGVLVEQFF. CDR3 sequence (DNA): TGTGCCAGCAGTGAGGGCCCCCCGGGAGGGGTCCTGGTTGAGCAGTTCTTC. The chain uses TRBV6-1 and TRBJ2-1, with TRBD2 matching over 8 bases. The germline V gene has CDR1 MNHNS and CDR2 SASEGT. This CDR3 spans 17 amino acids. V trimming: 3 bases; J trimming: 9 bases; junction bases outside the gene matches: 16.

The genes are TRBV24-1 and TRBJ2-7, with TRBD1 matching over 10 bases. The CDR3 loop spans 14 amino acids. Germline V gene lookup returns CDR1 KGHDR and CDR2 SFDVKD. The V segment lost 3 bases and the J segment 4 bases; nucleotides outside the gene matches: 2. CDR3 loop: CATSDQGQGYEQYF. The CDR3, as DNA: TGTGCCACCAGTGATCAGGGACAGGGGTACGAGCAGTACTTC.

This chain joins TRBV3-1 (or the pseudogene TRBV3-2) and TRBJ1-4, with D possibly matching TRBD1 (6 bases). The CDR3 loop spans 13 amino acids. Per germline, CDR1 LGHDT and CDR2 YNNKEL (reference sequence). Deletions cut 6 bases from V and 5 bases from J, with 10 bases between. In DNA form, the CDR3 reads TGTGCCAGCAGGGACAGACTAAATGAAAAACTGTTTTTT. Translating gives CASRDRLNEKLFF.

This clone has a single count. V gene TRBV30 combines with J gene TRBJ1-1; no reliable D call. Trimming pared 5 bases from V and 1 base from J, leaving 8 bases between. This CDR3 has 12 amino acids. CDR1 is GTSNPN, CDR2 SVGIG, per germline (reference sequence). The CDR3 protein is CAWVRRNTEAFF. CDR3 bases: TGTGCCTGGGTACGGAGGAACACTGAAGCTTTCTTT.